This T cell receptor (beta chain) comes out of a study of cytomegalovirus exposure and HLA in healthy donors. Study-level background: There were approximately 85 million unique TCRs (from HLA-typed donors) in an early data release. General study results and limits: Among TCR beta chains of equal frequency, HLA-associated ones were more clonally expanded in a later analysis.

Both 60 Vbeta primers and 13 Jbeta primers went into the PCR. The table came from immunoSEQ multiplex PCR; TCRdb's copy has only in-frame clones and leaves some out. The profile shows 150,000 or so clones, 80% of them singletons. Trimming cost V 0 bases and J 7 bases, with 10 bases left between them. This CDR3 spans 14 amino acids. The germline V gene has CDR1 SGHVS and CDR2 FNYEAQ. With respect to this clone: Its antigen remains unidentified.

Each donor's status was that of a healthy bone marrow donor. Sequenced: PBMCs. This clonotype was sampled from a man in his fifties in good health and CMV-seronegative. The gene calls are TRBV7-6 and TRBJ2-1; weak D call: TRBD1 (7 bases). In nucleotides, the CDR3 is TGTGCCAGCAGCTTAGCACAGGGGAGGAATGAGCAGTTCTTC. This translates into CASSLAQGRNEQFF.